This T cell receptor beta chain was sequenced for a study of blood T cell repertoires in COVID-19. As for the study in general: The origin of the acute and convalescent COVID-19 samples was the United States, Italy and Spain. T cells, B-cell-depleted T cells, or PBMCs supplied cDNA or gDNA.

In the authors' workflow: Quantification of nucleated cells was approximated via reference gene primer amplification. This table comes from immunoSEQ multiplex PCR, and its TCRdb copy is limited to in-frame clones, with some not included. The V and J calls and clone size were taken over from that table, and D and trimming were inferred from the DNA. The profile shows 410,000 or so clones, roughly 90% of them singletons. Enrollment of patients from Seattle took place during active infection, with longitudinal follow-up. The V gene lost 5 bases and the J gene lost 2 bases, with 12 bases spanning the gap. The germline V gene encodes CDR1 MDHEN and CDR2 SYDVKM. CDR3 size: 14 residues.

The TCR was taken from a woman aged 40 to 49 with COVID-19, enrolled during active disease. Sequencing was performed on peripheral blood. The rearrangement joins TRBV28 to TRBJ2-5; D might be TRBD1 (6 bases). CDR3 sequence reads: CASSPGQIQETQYF. CDR3 in DNA: TGTGCCAGCAGTCCTGGACAGATTCAAGAGACCCAGTACTTC. The variable domain in full, with the rest retrieved from reference TRBV28 and TRBJ2-5, is DVKVTQSSRYLVKRTGEKVFLECVQDMDHENMFWYRQDPGLGLRLIYFSYDVKMKEKGDIPEGYSVSREKKERFSLILESASTNQTSMYLCASSPGQIQETQYFGPGTRLLVL.